The sequence of this TCR beta chain was determined in a study of metastatic and nonmetastatic thyroid tumors. Study summary: The study looked at repertoires side by side in blood and in tumor or nodule tissue from malignant and benign thyroid patients.

General observations from the study: For both blood and tumor, malignant thyroid tumors reportedly showed significantly higher TCR beta diversity than benign nodules did.

This CDR3 region has 16 residues. V shed 0 bases, J shed 6 bases, and the junction held 5 bases outside the gene matches. Germline V gene data show CDR1 as SGDLS and CDR2 as YYNGEE. Many counts were recorded for this clone. Its antigen is unidentified. In the original workflow: For papillary thyroid cancer, a distant-metastasis classifier was constructed from CDR3 differences observed across clinicopathological groups. TCRdb re-called the PCR reads with MiXCR. TCRdb, rather than the study authors, made the V and J calls. The sample carries approximately 82,000 clones, under 15% recorded once. There were no patients who had received any treatment before thyroid surgery.

This clonotype was sampled from a female donor with papillary thyroid cancer or a benign thyroid nodule (not recorded which). Some clones in this sample may be carry-over from other donors' samples. Sequenced material: tumor tissue. The chain carries TRBV9 and TRBJ2-1; 11 bases are a match to TRBD2. CDR3 protein: CASSVGLAGGPNEQFF. The CDR3 nucleotides read TGTGCCAGCAGCGTAGGTCTAGCGGGAGGACCCAATGAGCAGTTCTTC.